The 8 T cell receptor beta chains listed next were all sequenced from one sample in a study of beta chain features in type 1 diabetes. Whole-study findings and limits: Significant though moderate, a shortening of TCRB CDR3s appeared in all four CD4+ subsets of Type 1 diabetes patients.

These receptors' antigens are unknown. Of the isolated RNA, all was reverse transcribed, and so the sequenced material was expressed TCRB transcripts. Here immunoSEQ multiplex PCR was the method, and the copy in TCRdb shows in-frame clones only, minus some. Here the sample spans tens of thousands of clones, approximately 43% being singletons. The sample comprised stem cell memory CD4+ T cells from blood. The receptors come from a man in his thirties or forties with type 1 diabetes.

V usage is TRBV5-1 and J usage is TRBJ2-7; TRBD1 might be the D (6 bases). The CDR3 has 14 residues. The germline CDR1 and CDR2 sequences are SGHRS and YFSETQ. The V gene lost 4 bases and the J gene lost 0 bases, with 11 bases spanning the gap. The CDR3 loop reads CASSPDRSSYEQYF. In nucleotides, the CDR3 is TGCGCCAGCAGCCCCGACAGGAGCTCCTACGAGCAGTACTTC.

The chain uses TRBV18 and TRBJ1-3; 7 positions agree with TRBD1. The germline V gene has CDR1 KGHSH and CDR2 LQKENI. V dropped 6 bases and J dropped 1; count of bases not matched to a gene: 3. There are 14 residues in the CDR3. This CDR3 reads CASSLDRSGNTIYF. In DNA form, the CDR3 reads TGTGCCAGCTCGTTGGACAGGTCTGGAAACACCATATATTTT.

This chain connects TRBV6-1 to TRBJ2-7; D is possibly TRBD1 (6 bases). The CDR3 covers 13 residues. Trimming removed 5 bases from V and 2 bases from J, with 10 bases in between. The germline V gene has CDR1 MNHNS and CDR2 SASEGT. The CDR3 loop reads CASSLSGAYEQYF. In DNA form, the CDR3 reads TGTGCCAGCAGTCTATCAGGGGCCTACGAGCAGTACTTC.

This clone showed up just a few times. The rearrangement uses TRBV7-2 and TRBJ2-7; no definite D call. CDR3 size: 12 residues. V lost 5 bases to trimming and J lost 0 bases, with 5 bases between them. Germline-derived CDR1 and CDR2 are SGHTA and FQGNSA. In DNA, the CDR3 is TGTGCCAGCAGCCGTAGCTCCTACGAGCAGTACTTC. Protein: CASSRSSYEQYF.

The chain joins TRBV5-1 to TRBJ1-2, with TRBD1 identical over 7 bases. The CDR3 spans 14 residues. The V and J ends lost 3 bases and 5 bases, in that order; junction bases with no gene match: 7. CDR1 is SGHRS and CDR2 is YFSETQ in the germline V gene. The CDR3 nucleotides read TGCGCCAGCAGCTACCGGACAGGTGATTATGGCTACACCTTC. Amino acid sequence: CASSYRTGDYGYTF.

In this sample, this clone turned up a few times. The chain combines TRBV7-2 with TRBJ2-5; 7 bases match TRBD2. The germline V gene encodes CDR1 SGHTA and CDR2 FQGNSA. V gave up 5 bases and J gave up 0 bases; unmatched junction bases: 12. This CDR3 contains 17 residues. CDR3: CASSPLASGPYQETQYF. DNA of the CDR3: TGTGCCAGCAGCCCCCTCGCTAGCGGACCCTACCAAGAGACCCAGTACTTC.

This clone turned up a few times. In DNA form, the CDR3 reads TGTGCCAGCAATGAGCGGGAACACCACGAGCAGTACTTC. It yields the protein CASNEREHHEQYF. This chain joins TRBV7-2 and TRBJ2-7, with TRBD2 matching over 7 bases. V dropped 7 bases and J dropped 5; count of bases not matched to a gene: 8. Per germline, CDR1 SGHTA and CDR2 FQGNSA. The CDR3 sequence is 13 residues long.

The genes are TRBV7-9 and TRBJ2-2; 11 bases align to TRBD2. CDR1 is SEHNR, CDR2 FQNEAQ, per germline (reference sequence). The ends lost 0 bases at V and 4 bases at J; junction bases unmatched: 7. The CDR3 is made up of 18 amino acids. This chain's CDR3 is CASSLAGTSGAVTGELFF. As DNA, the CDR3 is TGTGCCAGCAGCTTAGCGGGGACTAGCGGAGCCGTCACCGGGGAGCTGTTTTTT.